These 18 T cell receptor beta chains were all obtained from the same sample, sequenced in a study of human T cells and chemical hapten exposure. Stated time point: patch test 3, about 24 weeks after DPC sensitization. The treatment is: therapeutic diphenylcyclopropenone sensitization with weekly scalp DPC. TCRdb fed the RACE reads into MiXCR, producing one record per CDR3 protein. The repertoire has about 190,000 distinct CDR3 sequences, about 25% of them found once; the top ten carry 2.5%. This specimen consisted of whole blood, obtained in connection with sensitization to the hapten diphenylcyclopropenone (DPC). These receptor sequences come from a woman aged 40 to 50 with alopecia areata. Some clones in this sample may be carry-over from other donors' samples.

The chain carries TRBV7-2 and TRBJ2-7; 10 positions match TRBD2. Germline V gene lookup returns CDR1 SGHTA and CDR2 FQGNSA. CDR3 size: 16 residues. V gave up 4 bases and J gave up 4 bases; unmatched junction bases: 10. This chain's CDR3 is CASSSGRSGRAYEQYF. In DNA form, the CDR3 reads TGTGCCAGCAGCTCGGGTCGGAGCGGGAGGGCTTACGAGCAGTACTTC.

V gene TRBV28 combines with J gene TRBJ2-3, with TRBD2 identical over 10 bases. Per the germline V gene, CDR1 is MDHEN and CDR2 is SYDVKM. The V gene end was trimmed by 2 bases and the J gene end by 3 bases; junction bases not matched to a gene: 5. There are 16 residues in the CDR3. In nucleotides, the CDR3 is TGTGCCAGCAGTTTAGGCCTAGCGGGAGCTACAGATACGCAGTATTTT. This encodes CASSLGLAGATDTQYF.

The chain couples TRBV7-9 to TRBJ2-4; no definite D call. The V gene lost 1 base and the J gene lost 8 bases, with 6 bases spanning the gap. This CDR3 contains 12 residues. Germline V gene lookup returns CDR1 SEHNR and CDR2 FQNEAQ (reference sequence). In DNA, the CDR3 is TGTGCCAGCAGCTTAGGGAGAGACATTCAGTACTTC. Amino acids: CASSLGRDIQYF.

This clonotype was picked up many times. This chain connects TRBV20-1 to TRBJ2-1; D may be TRBD2 (6 bases). The V gene's germline CDR1 is DFQATT and CDR2 SNEGSKA (reference sequence). Deletions cut 3 bases from V and 10 bases from J, with 13 bases between. This CDR3 spans 12 amino acids. CDR3 in amino acids: CSASGRHSEQFF. CDR3 DNA sequence: TGCAGTGCTAGCGGGAGACACTCCGAGCAGTTCTTC.

This clonotype was counted many times. The chain combines TRBV20-1 with TRBJ2-3, with unresolved D. The germline gives CDR1 DFQATT, CDR2 SNEGSKA (reference sequence). The CDR3 spans 14 residues. The V gene lost 5 bases and the J gene lost 5 bases, with 17 bases spanning the gap. This chain's CDR3 is CSALGINVEDTQYF. The CDR3, as DNA: TGCAGTGCTCTGGGAATTAATGTGGAAGATACGCAGTATTTT.

This clonotype came up a few times. The chain links TRBV29-1 to TRBJ1-3; D unresolved. There are 13 residues in the CDR3. Germline-derived CDR1 and CDR2 are SQVTM and ANQGSEA. Trimming pared 4 bases from V and 4 bases from J, leaving 11 bases between. The CDR3 bases are TGCAGCGTTGCGGTCAACAGAGGAAACACCATATATTTT. This codes for CSVAVNRGNTIYF.

This clonotype was recorded only once. As DNA, the CDR3 is TGTGCCAGCAGTTTATCCAGGACAGAGCTTCAAGAGACCCAGTACTTC. This translates into CASSLSRTELQETQYF. The chain uses TRBV28 and TRBJ2-5; TRBD1 is a possible D gene (6 bases). There are 16 residues in the CDR3. V lost 1 base to trimming and J lost 2 bases, with 14 bases between them. Germline assignment: CDR1 MDHEN and CDR2 SYDVKM. Full variable domain (rest looked up from reference TRBV28 and TRBJ2-5): DVKVTQSSRYLVKRTGEKVFLECVQDMDHENMFWYRQDPGLGLRLIYFSYDVKMKEKGDIPEGYSVSREKKERFSLILESASTNQTSMYLCASSLSRTELQETQYFGPGTRLLVL.

J is TRBJ2-1 and V is TRBV4-3; the D is unclear. From germline, CDR1 is LGHNA and CDR2 YSLEER. The V end was cut by 0 bases, the J end by 6 bases, with 12 bases between. This CDR3 comprises 15 residues. CDR3 DNA: TGCGCCAGCAGCCAAGATGGAGACTCCCTCAATGAGCAGTTCTTC. This sequence encodes CASSQDGDSLNEQFF.

The V call is TRBV10-3, the J call TRBJ2-7, with D possibly TRBD2 on 5 matching bases. This CDR3 is built from 13 residues. CDR1 is ENHRY, CDR2 SYGVKD, per germline. V lost 3 bases and J 1 base, leaving 7 bases between the germline ends. CDR3 DNA sequence: TGTGCCATCAGTGACAGCGGTTCCTACGAGCAGTACTTC. Protein sequence: CAISDSGSYEQYF.

V is TRBV20-1 and J is TRBJ1-1; possibly TRBD1 for D (5 bases). The germline gives CDR1 DFQATT, CDR2 SNEGSKA (reference sequence). Deletions cut 2 bases from V and 1 base from J, with 14 bases between. CDR3 length: 15 residues. DNA for the CDR3: TGCAGTGCTAGACCTACCGGGACTGGGAACACTGAAGCTTTCTTT. It codes for CSARPTGTGNTEAFF.

The sample holds a few counts of this clonotype. This sequence joins TRBV18 and TRBJ1-3; D is perhaps TRBD1 (5 bases). The CDR3 contains 16 residues. With 0 bases removed from V and 0 bases from J, the gap between germline ends came to 9 bases. Germline CDR1 reads KGHSH; CDR2 reads LQKENI. The DNA for the CDR3 is TGTGCCAGCTCACCACCGCAAGGGGTCTCTGGAAACACCATATATTTT. It codes for CASSPPQGVSGNTIYF.

The J gene is TRBJ2-1, the V gene TRBV6-6; TRBD2 might be the D (6 bases). V lost 0 bases and J 1 base, leaving 13 bases between the germline ends. This CDR3 contains 17 residues. Germline values: CDR1 MNHNY, CDR2 SVGAGI (reference sequence). Here the CDR3 reads CASSYSGVAGSYNEQFF. Here the CDR3 DNA reads TGTGCCAGCAGTTACTCAGGGGTGGCGGGATCCTACAATGAGCAGTTCTTC.

This clonotype turned up a few times. This chain uses TRBV20-1 with TRBJ1-5, with a tentative D call TRBD1 (6 bases). V gave up 4 bases and J gave up 7 bases, with 11 bases separating them. The CDR3 contains 12 residues. The V gene's germline CDR1 is DFQATT and CDR2 SNEGSKA (reference sequence). This CDR3 is CSAKGGGQPQHF. CDR3 nucleotide sequence: TGCAGTGCTAAGGGGGGTGGACAGCCCCAGCATTTT.

This chain uses TRBV6-2 or TRBV6-3 with TRBJ2-7; TRBD1 agrees at 10 bases. Germline V lookup: CDR1 MNHEY, CDR2 SVGEGT. The CDR3 is 14 amino acids. Unmatched junction bases numbered 6, after V lost 6 bases and J lost 4 bases. The CDR3 bases are TGTGCCAGCAGAAAGGGACAGGGGTTATACGAGCAGTACTTC. This gives the protein CASRKGQGLYEQYF.

This clonotype came up a few times. J is TRBJ1-4 and V is TRBV20-1, with 10 bases matching TRBD1. This CDR3 spans 16 amino acids. Germline assignment: CDR1 DFQATT and CDR2 SNEGSKA (reference sequence). V lost 3 bases and J lost 0; bases outside the gene matches: 4. The CDR3 bases are TGCAGTGCTAGCCGGGACAGGGGTTCAACTAATGAAAAACTGTTTTTT. This encodes CSASRDRGSTNEKLFF.

The J gene is TRBJ2-7, the V gene TRBV12-3 or TRBV12-4; D call uncertain. This CDR3 has 13 residues. Between the trimmed V and J ends, which lost 6 bases and 7 bases, there was a span of 16 bases. CDR3 sequence (DNA): TGTGCCAGCAGCTACTACCGCTCTTGGGAGCAGTACTTC. Encoded protein: CASSYYRSWEQYF.

The V gene is TRBV5-5, the J gene TRBJ2-1, with D possibly matching TRBD2 (5 bases). This CDR3 comprises 13 residues. Trimming cost V 0 bases and J 12 bases, with 13 bases left between them. Germline lookup yields CDR1 SGHKS and CDR2 YYEKEE (reference sequence). CDR3 sequence (DNA): TGTGCCAGCAGCTTGGGTGGAGGATATGGGCAGTTCTTC. Its translation: CASSLGGGYGQFF.

This chain uses TRBV25-1 with TRBJ2-7, with D maybe TRBD1 (5 bases). V dropped 8 bases and J dropped 3 bases, with 14 bases sitting between them. CDR1 MGHDK and CDR2 SYGVNS come from the germline V gene. This CDR3 has 13 amino acids. CDR3 in DNA: TGTGCCAGCCAACCTCAGGGATACTACGAGCAGTACTTC. Amino acid sequence: CASQPQGYYEQYF.